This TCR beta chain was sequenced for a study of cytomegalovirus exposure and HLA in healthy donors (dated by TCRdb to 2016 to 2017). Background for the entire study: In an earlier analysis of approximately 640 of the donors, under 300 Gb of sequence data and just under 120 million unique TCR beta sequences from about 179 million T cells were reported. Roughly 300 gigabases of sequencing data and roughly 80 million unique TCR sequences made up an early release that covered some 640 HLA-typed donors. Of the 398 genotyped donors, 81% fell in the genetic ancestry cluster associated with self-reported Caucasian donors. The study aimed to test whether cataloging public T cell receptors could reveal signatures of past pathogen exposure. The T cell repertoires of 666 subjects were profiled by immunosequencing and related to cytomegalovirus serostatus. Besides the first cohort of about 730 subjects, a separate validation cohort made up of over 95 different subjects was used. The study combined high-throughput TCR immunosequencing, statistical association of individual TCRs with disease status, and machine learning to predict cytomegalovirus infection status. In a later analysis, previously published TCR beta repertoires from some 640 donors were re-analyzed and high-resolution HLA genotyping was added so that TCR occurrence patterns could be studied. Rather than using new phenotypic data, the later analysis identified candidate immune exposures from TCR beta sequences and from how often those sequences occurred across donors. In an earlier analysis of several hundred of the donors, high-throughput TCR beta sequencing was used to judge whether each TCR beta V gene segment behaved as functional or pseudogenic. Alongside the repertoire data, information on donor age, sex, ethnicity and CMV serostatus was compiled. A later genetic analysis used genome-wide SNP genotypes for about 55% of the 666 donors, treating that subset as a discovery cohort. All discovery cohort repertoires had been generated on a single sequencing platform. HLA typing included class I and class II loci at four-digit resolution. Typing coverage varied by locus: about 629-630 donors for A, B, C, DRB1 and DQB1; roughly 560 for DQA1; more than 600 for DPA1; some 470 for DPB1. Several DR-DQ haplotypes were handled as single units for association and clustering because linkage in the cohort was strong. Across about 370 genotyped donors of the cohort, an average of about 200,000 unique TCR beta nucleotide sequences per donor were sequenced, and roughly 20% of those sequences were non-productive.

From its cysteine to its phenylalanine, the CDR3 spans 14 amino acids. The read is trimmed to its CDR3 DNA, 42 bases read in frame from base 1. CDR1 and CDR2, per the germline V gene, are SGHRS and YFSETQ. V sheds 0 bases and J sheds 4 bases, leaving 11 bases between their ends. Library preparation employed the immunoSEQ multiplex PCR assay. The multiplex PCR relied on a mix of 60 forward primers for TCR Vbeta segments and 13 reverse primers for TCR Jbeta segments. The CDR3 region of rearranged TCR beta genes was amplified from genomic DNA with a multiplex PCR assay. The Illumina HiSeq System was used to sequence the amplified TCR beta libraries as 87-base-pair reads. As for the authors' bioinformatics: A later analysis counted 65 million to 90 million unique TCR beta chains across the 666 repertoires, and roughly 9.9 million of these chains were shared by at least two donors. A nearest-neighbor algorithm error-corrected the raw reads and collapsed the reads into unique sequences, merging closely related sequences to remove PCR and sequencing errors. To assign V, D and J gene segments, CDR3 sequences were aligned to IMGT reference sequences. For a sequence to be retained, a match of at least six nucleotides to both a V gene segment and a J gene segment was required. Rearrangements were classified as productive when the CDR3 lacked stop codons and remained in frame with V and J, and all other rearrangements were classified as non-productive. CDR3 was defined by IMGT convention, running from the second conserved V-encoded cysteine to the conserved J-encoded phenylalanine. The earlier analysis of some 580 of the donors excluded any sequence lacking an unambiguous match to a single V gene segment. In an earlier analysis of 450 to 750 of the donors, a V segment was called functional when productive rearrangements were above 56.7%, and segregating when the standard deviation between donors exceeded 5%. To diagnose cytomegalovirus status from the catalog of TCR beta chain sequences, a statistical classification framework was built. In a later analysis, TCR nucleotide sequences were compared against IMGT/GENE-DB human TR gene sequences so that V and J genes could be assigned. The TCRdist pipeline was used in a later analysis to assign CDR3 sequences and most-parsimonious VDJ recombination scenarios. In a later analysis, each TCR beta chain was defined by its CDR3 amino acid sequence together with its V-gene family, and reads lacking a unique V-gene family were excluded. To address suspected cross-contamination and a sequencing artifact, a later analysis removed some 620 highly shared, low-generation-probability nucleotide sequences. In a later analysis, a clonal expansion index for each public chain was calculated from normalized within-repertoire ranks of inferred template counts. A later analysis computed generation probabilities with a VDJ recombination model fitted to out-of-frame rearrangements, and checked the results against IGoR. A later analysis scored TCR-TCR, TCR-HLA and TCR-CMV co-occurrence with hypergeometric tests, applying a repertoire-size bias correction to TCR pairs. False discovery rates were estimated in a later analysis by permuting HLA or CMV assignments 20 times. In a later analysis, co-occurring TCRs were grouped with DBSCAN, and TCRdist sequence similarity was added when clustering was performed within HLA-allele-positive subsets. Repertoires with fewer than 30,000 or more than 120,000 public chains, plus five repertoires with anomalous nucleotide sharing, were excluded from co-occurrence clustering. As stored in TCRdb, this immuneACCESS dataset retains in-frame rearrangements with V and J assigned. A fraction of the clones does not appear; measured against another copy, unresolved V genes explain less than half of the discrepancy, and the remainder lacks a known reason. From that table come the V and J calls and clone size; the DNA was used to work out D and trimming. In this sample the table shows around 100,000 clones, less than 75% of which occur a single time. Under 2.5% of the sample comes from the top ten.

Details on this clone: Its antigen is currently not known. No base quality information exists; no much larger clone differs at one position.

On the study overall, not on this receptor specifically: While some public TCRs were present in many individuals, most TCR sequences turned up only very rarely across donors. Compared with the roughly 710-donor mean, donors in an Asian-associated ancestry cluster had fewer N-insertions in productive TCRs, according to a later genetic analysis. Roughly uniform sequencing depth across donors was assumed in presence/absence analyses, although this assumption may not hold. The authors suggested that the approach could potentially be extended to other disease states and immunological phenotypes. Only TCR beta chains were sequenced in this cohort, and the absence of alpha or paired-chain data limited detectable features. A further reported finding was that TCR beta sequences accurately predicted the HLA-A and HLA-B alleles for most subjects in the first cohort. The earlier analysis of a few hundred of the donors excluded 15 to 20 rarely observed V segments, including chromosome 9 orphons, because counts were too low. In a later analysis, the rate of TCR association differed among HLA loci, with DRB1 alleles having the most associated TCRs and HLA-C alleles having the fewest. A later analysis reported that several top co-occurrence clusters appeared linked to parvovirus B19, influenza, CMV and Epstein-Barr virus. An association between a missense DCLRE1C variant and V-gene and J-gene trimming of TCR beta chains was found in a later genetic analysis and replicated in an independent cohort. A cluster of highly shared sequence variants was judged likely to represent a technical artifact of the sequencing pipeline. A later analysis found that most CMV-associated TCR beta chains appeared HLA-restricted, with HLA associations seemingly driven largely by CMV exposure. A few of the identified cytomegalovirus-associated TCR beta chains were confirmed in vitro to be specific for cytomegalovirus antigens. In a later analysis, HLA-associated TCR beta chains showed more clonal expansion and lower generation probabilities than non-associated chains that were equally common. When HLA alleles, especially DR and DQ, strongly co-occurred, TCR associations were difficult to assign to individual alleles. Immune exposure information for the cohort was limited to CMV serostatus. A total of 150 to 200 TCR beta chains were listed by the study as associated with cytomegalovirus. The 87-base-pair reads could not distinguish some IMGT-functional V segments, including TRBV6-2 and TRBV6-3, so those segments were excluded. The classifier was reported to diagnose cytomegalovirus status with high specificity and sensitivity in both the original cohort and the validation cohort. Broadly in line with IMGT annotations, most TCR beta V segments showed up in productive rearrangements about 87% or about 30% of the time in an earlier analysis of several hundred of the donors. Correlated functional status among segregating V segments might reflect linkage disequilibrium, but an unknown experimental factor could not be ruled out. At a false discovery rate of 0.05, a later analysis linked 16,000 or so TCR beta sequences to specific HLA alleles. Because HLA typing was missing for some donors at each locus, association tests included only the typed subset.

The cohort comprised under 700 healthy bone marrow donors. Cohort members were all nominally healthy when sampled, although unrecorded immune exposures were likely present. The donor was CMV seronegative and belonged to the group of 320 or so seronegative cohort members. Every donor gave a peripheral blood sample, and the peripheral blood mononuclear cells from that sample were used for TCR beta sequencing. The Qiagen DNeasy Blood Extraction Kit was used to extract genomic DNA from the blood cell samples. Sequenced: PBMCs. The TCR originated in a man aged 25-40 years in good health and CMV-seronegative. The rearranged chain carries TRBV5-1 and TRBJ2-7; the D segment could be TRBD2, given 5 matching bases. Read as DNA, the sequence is TGCGCCAGCAGCTTGGTTGGGGAGAGGTACGAGCAGTACTTC. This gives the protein CASSLVGERYEQYF.